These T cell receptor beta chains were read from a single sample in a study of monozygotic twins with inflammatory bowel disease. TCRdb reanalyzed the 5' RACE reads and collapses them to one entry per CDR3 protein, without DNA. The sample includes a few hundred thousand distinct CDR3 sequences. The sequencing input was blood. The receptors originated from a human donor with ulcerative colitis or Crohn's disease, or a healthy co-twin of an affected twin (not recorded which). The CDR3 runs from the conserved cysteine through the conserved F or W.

cdr3_aa: CASRNGESLDTQYF
j_call: TRBJ2-3
cdr3_length: 14
v_call: TRBV10-2

cdr3_aa: CSVGTGGNGYGYTF
j_call: TRBJ1-2
cdr3_length: 14
v_call: TRBV29-1

cdr3_aa: CASRASGANVLTF
j_call: TRBJ2-6
cdr3_length: 13
v_call: TRBV2

cdr3_aa: CASSLEGGSPLHF
j_call: TRBJ1-6
cdr3_length: 13
v_call: TRBV7-2

cdr3_aa: CATSFRQIDEQYF
j_call: TRBJ2-7
cdr3_length: 13
v_call: TRBV15

cdr3_aa: CASSFWANYGYTF
j_call: TRBJ1-2
cdr3_length: 13
v_call: TRBV5-1

cdr3_aa: CASSHGQQNEKLFF
j_call: TRBJ1-4
cdr3_length: 14
v_call: TRBV4-2

cdr3_aa: CASSAGWAIYEQYF
j_call: TRBJ2-7
cdr3_length: 14
v_call: TRBV11-2

cdr3_aa: CASSWRVTDTQYF
j_call: TRBJ2-3
cdr3_length: 13
v_call: TRBV7-2

cdr3_aa: CSEATGEHTEAFF
j_call: TRBJ1-1
cdr3_length: 13
v_call: TRBV20-1

cdr3_aa: CSARSDSLSPSTF
j_call: TRBJ1-2
cdr3_length: 13
v_call: TRBV20-1

cdr3_aa: CASRLDGGYTF
j_call: TRBJ1-2
cdr3_length: 11
v_call: TRBV25-1

cdr3_aa: CASSDVQLAGVRTGELFF
j_call: TRBJ2-2
cdr3_length: 18
v_call: TRBV11-1

cdr3_aa: CASSLGRRMGTEAFF
j_call: TRBJ1-1
cdr3_length: 15
v_call: TRBV7-8

cdr3_aa: CSATFGTDYTF
j_call: TRBJ1-2
cdr3_length: 11
v_call: TRBV20-1

cdr3_aa: CASSSTGDYGYTF
j_call: TRBJ1-2
cdr3_length: 13
v_call: TRBV7-3

cdr3_aa: CASSPRSTGRRPQHF
j_call: TRBJ1-5
cdr3_length: 15
v_call: TRBV7-8

cdr3_aa: CASSLEGQGISNYGYTF
j_call: TRBJ1-2
cdr3_length: 17
v_call: TRBV7-9

cdr3_aa: CASSGYTGWTEAFF
j_call: TRBJ1-1
cdr3_length: 14
v_call: TRBV4-1

cdr3_aa: CASQGSPTVYGYTF
j_call: TRBJ1-2
cdr3_length: 14
v_call: TRBV5-4

cdr3_aa: CSVSTGVRAPYEQYF
j_call: TRBJ2-7
cdr3_length: 15
v_call: TRBV29-1

cdr3_aa: CASSRGTENNEKLFF
j_call: TRBJ1-4
cdr3_length: 15
v_call: TRBV12-3/TRBV12-4

cdr3_aa: CASSLAMGLAGATDTQYF
j_call: TRBJ2-3
cdr3_length: 18
v_call: TRBV7-7

cdr3_aa: CASSLHPGQGNEKLFF
j_call: TRBJ1-4
cdr3_length: 16
v_call: TRBV12-3/TRBV12-4

cdr3_aa: CASSPREVSGEYNEQFF
j_call: TRBJ2-1
cdr3_length: 17
v_call: TRBV19

cdr3_aa: CASSFMWHQGAKDTQYF
j_call: TRBJ2-3
cdr3_length: 17
v_call: TRBV18

cdr3_aa: CASGTGRDTEAFF
j_call: TRBJ1-1
cdr3_length: 13
v_call: TRBV3-1

cdr3_aa: CASSQGQGNAEAFF
j_call: TRBJ1-1
cdr3_length: 14
v_call: TRBV3-1

cdr3_aa: CASSGKEGGQETQYF
j_call: TRBJ2-5
cdr3_length: 15
v_call: TRBV7-2

cdr3_aa: CASSLRVWDEQYF
j_call: TRBJ2-7
cdr3_length: 13
v_call: TRBV7-3

cdr3_aa: CASSITSLPYSNQPQHF
j_call: TRBJ1-5
cdr3_length: 17
v_call: TRBV19

cdr3_aa: CASTKGETHSGANVLTF
j_call: TRBJ2-6
cdr3_length: 17
v_call: TRBV9

cdr3_aa: CSTDSPNTEAFF
j_call: TRBJ1-1
cdr3_length: 12
v_call: TRBV29-1

cdr3_aa: CASSVISSGETQYF
j_call: TRBJ2-5
cdr3_length: 14
v_call: TRBV9

cdr3_aa: CASSLKLVQFF
j_call: TRBJ2-1
cdr3_length: 11
v_call: TRBV28

cdr3_aa: CASSPQSSYNEQFF
j_call: TRBJ2-1
cdr3_length: 14
v_call: TRBV18

cdr3_aa: CASSFGRRGTGELFF
j_call: TRBJ2-2
cdr3_length: 15
v_call: TRBV7-6

cdr3_aa: CASSSPGGAPETQYF
j_call: TRBJ2-5
cdr3_length: 15
v_call: TRBV5-1

cdr3_aa: CASSSGTAVYGYTF
j_call: TRBJ1-2
cdr3_length: 14
v_call: TRBV5-1

cdr3_aa: CASSKGAGAANTGELFF
j_call: TRBJ2-2
cdr3_length: 17
v_call: TRBV4-1

cdr3_aa: CASSERDRDTEAFF
j_call: TRBJ1-1
cdr3_length: 14
v_call: TRBV6-1

cdr3_aa: CASSLVGGGLSYNEQFF
j_call: TRBJ2-1
cdr3_length: 17
v_call: TRBV5-1

cdr3_aa: CSAQGDRVTEAFF
j_call: TRBJ1-1
cdr3_length: 13
v_call: TRBV20-1

cdr3_aa: CSARGSHNEQFF
j_call: TRBJ2-1
cdr3_length: 12
v_call: TRBV20-1

cdr3_aa: CASSDPAGGYNEQFF
j_call: TRBJ2-1
cdr3_length: 15
v_call: TRBV25-1

cdr3_aa: CASSPPSGRNTEAFF
j_call: TRBJ1-1
cdr3_length: 15
v_call: TRBV28

cdr3_aa: CASTVRETQYF
j_call: TRBJ2-5
cdr3_length: 11
v_call: TRBV6-1

cdr3_aa: CASSKYRAGSQPQHF
j_call: TRBJ1-5
cdr3_length: 15
v_call: TRBV6-1

cdr3_aa: CASRDGTRDTGELFF
j_call: TRBJ2-2
cdr3_length: 15
v_call: TRBV12-3/TRBV12-4

cdr3_aa: CASSPGLSNEQFF
j_call: TRBJ2-1
cdr3_length: 13
v_call: TRBV5-1

cdr3_aa: CASSSKGGYEQYF
j_call: TRBJ2-7
cdr3_length: 13
v_call: TRBV5-5

cdr3_aa: CASSRDGRNEKLFF
j_call: TRBJ1-4
cdr3_length: 14
v_call: TRBV7-9

cdr3_aa: CASSYSIRGEQYF
j_call: TRBJ2-7
cdr3_length: 13
v_call: TRBV6-2/TRBV6-3

cdr3_aa: CASFSGKGLYGYTF
j_call: TRBJ1-2
cdr3_length: 14
v_call: TRBV10-2

cdr3_aa: CASSPPSETGPEKLFF
j_call: TRBJ1-4
cdr3_length: 16
v_call: TRBV18

cdr3_aa: CASSPRRDLNTEAFF
j_call: TRBJ1-1
cdr3_length: 15
v_call: TRBV7-9

cdr3_aa: CATSGPSGEFQETQYF
j_call: TRBJ2-5
cdr3_length: 16
v_call: TRBV24-1

cdr3_aa: CASTQRGGYTF
j_call: TRBJ1-2
cdr3_length: 11
v_call: TRBV6-6

cdr3_aa: CASTTAGGSYNEQFF
j_call: TRBJ2-1
cdr3_length: 15
v_call: TRBV19

cdr3_aa: CASSLVGGYGKYF
j_call: TRBJ2-7
cdr3_length: 13
v_call: TRBV11-2